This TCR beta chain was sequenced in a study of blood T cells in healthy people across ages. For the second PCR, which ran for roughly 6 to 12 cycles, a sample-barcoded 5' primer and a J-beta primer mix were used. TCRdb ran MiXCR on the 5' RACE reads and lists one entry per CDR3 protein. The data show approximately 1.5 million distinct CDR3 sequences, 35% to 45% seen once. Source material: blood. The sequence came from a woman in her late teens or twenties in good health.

The CDR3 protein is CSVQTDNTEAFF. In DNA form, the CDR3 reads TGCAGCGTTCAGACAGATAACACTGAAGCTTTCTTT. The chain joins TRBV29-1 to TRBJ1-1; TRBD1 might be the D (5 bases). Per the germline V gene, CDR1 is SQVTM and CDR2 is ANQGSEA. The CDR3 extends over 12 amino acids. With 5 bases removed from V and 2 bases from J, the gap between germline ends came to 9 bases.